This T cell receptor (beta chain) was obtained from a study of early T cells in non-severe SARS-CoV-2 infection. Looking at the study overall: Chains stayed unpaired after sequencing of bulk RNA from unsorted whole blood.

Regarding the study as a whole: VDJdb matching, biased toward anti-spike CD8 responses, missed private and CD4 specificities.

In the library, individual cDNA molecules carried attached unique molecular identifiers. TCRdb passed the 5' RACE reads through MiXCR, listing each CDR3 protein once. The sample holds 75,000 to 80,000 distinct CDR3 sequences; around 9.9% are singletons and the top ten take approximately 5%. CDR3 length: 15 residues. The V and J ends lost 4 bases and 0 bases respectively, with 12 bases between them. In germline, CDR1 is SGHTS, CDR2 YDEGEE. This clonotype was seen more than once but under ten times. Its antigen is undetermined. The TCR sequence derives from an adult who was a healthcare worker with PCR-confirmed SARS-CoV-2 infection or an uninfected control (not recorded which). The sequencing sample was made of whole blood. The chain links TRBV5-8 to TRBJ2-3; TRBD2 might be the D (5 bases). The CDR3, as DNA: TGTGCCAGCAGCCGCGGTGGCGGGAGCACAGATACGCAGTATTTT. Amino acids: CASSRGGGSTDTQYF.